Shown below are 7 T cell receptor beta chains from a single sample sequenced in a study of T cells in Graves' hyperthyroidism and ophthalmopathy. Amplification targeted TCR beta CDR3 regions from RNA transcripts. An initial round of RT-PCR targeting the TCR CDR3 relied on the HTBI primer set. TCRdb used MiXCR to reprocess the multiplex PCR reads, holding one entry per CDR3 protein. The table includes hundreds of thousands of distinct CDR3 sequences, more than 20% detected once. Source material: blood. Receptors were obtained from a man aged 25 to 40 with Graves' ophthalmopathy.

This clonotype was recorded many times. The chain carries TRBV28 and TRBJ2-7; TRBD2 matches 12 bases. Germline V gives CDR1 MDHEN, CDR2 SYDVKM. Trimming took 5 bases from V and 4 from J; bases not matched to a gene: 6. This CDR3 comprises 15 residues. The chain's CDR3 is CASSTTSGRRYEQYF. CDR3 DNA: TGTGCCAGCAGTACCACTAGCGGGAGGCGGTACGAGCAGTACTTC.

This clonotype was seen repeatedly, ten times or more. The chain couples TRBV2 to TRBJ1-2; D remains ambiguous. The germline V gene has CDR1 SNHLY and CDR2 FYNNEI. Trimming stripped 6 bases from V and 8 bases from J, with 16 bases between. The CDR3 runs to 13 residues. CDR3 protein: CASRADNRGGYTF. The CDR3 nucleotides read TGTGCCAGCAGGGCCGACAATCGCGGCGGCTACACCTTC.

The rearrangement links TRBV20-1 to TRBJ2-1; TRBD2 matches at 8 bases. This CDR3 is 15 amino acids long. Germline CDR1 DFQATT, CDR2 SNEGSKA (reference sequence). After removal of 3 bases from V and 4 bases from J, the junction contained 8 bases not matched to a gene. CDR3 sequence (DNA): TGCAGTGCTAGTCCCAGCGGGGGACCATACAATGAGCAGTTCTTC. This gives the protein CSASPSGGPYNEQFF.

This clonotype has at least ten counts. The chain has TRBV3-1 and TRBJ2-3; D is unresolved. The ends were cut back, 4 bases at V and 0 bases at J, with 8 bases in the middle. The CDR3 is made up of 14 amino acids. CDR1 LGHDT and CDR2 YNNKEL come from the germline V gene (reference sequence). CDR3 protein: CASSPGPSTDTQYF. The CDR3 coding sequence is TGTGCCAGCAGCCCAGGACCTAGCACAGATACGCAGTATTTT.

There are a few counts of this clonotype. In nucleotides, the CDR3 is TGTGCCAGCAGCTTAATTACAGGCGGACTAGTCGCGGATACGCAGTATTTT. This translates into CASSLITGGLVADTQYF. This rearrangement joins TRBV7-9 to TRBJ2-3, with 7 bases aligning to TRBD2. CDR3 length: 17 residues. V shed 2 bases and J 6 bases; nucleotides not matched to a gene: 14. Germline values: CDR1 SEHNR, CDR2 FQNEAQ (reference sequence).

This clonotype was observed a handful of times. The chain employs TRBV7-6 and TRBJ2-3, with TRBD2 as a possible D gene (7 bases). This CDR3 region has 16 residues. Germline V gene sequence: CDR1 SGHVS, CDR2 FNYEAQ. V shed 5 bases and J shed 0 bases, with 15 bases lying between them. Here the CDR3 reads CASSPRGPVSTDTQYF. In nucleotides, the CDR3 is TGTGCCAGCAGCCCGCGGGGGCCCGTCAGCACAGATACGCAGTATTTT.

In its sample, this clonotype was seen a few times. This chain uses TRBV7-3 with TRBJ2-7; perhaps TRBD1 as D (6 bases). This CDR3 is built from 17 residues. The germline V gene has CDR1 SGHTA and CDR2 FQGTGA. V was shortened by 2 bases and J by 0 bases, with 17 bases between the two germline ends. The CDR3 spells CASSLGPYLDSSYEQYF. The CDR3 bases are TGTGCCAGCAGCTTAGGCCCCTACTTGGACAGCTCCTACGAGCAGTACTTC.